This paragraph reports one T cell receptor beta chain. No cognate antigen has been identified for it. It may be a read error: a sequence one base away is much more abundant. This record comes from a study of blood T cells in healthy people across ages (dated by TCRdb to the mid-2010s). Looking at the study overall: Template switching captured roughly one uniquely barcoded TCR beta cDNA molecule per two T cells in model experiments. To avoid experimental bias, donors of different ages were spread randomly across the sequencing lanes. The donors were divided into four age groups: young (average around 16 years), middle-aged (around 37), aged (around 59) and long-lived (roughly 88). Two additional independent replicas of 1 million unique cDNA reads from the same blood draw were analyzed for two donors (one aged 18 to 29 and one aged 80 or older). Using deep sequencing normalized with unique cDNA molecular identifiers, the study measured how TCR beta repertoire diversity changes with age.

The roughly 38 donors, aged about 6 to 95 years, were systemically healthy Caucasian individuals from Russia. Each donor gave 9.5 to 10 milliliters of peripheral blood, drawn into EDTA-treated Vacutainer tubes. Ficoll-Paque density-gradient centrifugation was used to isolate PBMCs, with at least 7 million per sample. Trizol reagent was used to extract total RNA from the PBMCs, yielding at least 5.5 micrograms per sample. For every donor, flow cytometry on a PBMC aliquot measured the percentage of naive CD45RAhigh/CD27high T cells. To prepare the library, 5' RACE was applied. Reads for this sample came from an Illumina HiSeq 2500. A second about 6 to 11 cycle PCR used a sample-barcoded 5' primer and a J-beta primer mix. Each TCR beta cDNA molecule received a unique molecular identifier from a template-switch 5' adaptor carrying 12 random nucleotides. Each sample yielded at least 3 million CDR3-containing paired-end reads. First-strand cDNA was synthesized from all RNA with the Mint cDNA synthesis kit, primed by a TRBC-specific oligonucleotide. Following uracil-DNA glycosylase treatment, a first 18-cycle PCR with universal primers M1SS and BC2_uni_R was performed on all cDNA. In the authors' own workflow: For normalization, 1 million high-quality reads, each with a distinct molecular identifier, were randomly selected from each sample. Reads sharing molecular identifiers were discarded rather than binned into consensus sequences. MiTCR, run with a Q25 quality threshold and the strictest error-elimination algorithm, handled CDR3 identification, clonotype clustering and error correction. A nonparametric unseen species model with Euler transformation was used to estimate lower-bound total TCR beta diversity. TCRdb applied fastp at Q25 and MiXCR to the public reads, then kept only in-frame beta chains. Entries are consolidated by CDR3 protein sequence, retaining the most common genes and DNA. The V and J calls, along with clone size, are taken from TCRdb and not from the paper's own processing. The sample has around 650,000 distinct CDR3 sequences on record, around two fifths of them singletons. The ten top clones hold about 30% of the sample.

Study-wide findings and limitations: Conclusive comparison of naive and antigen-experienced compartments was prevented by the profiling of bulk unsorted PBMCs. Estimates of total diversity based on one million sequenced T cells were regarded as lower bounds and as underestimates. Because the CMV infection status of the donors was unknown, age-related changes in expanded clonotypes may potentially have been confounded. The percentage of naive T cells measured by flow cytometry correlated strongly with observed TCR beta diversity. Compared with the aged group, more naive CD4+ T cells, fewer expanded clones and increased TCR diversity were shown by the long-lived group, suggesting age selection. Observed TCR beta diversity per million T cells fell roughly linearly with age, and a significant reduction was already apparent by age roughly 40.

For CDR1 and CDR2, the germline V gene lists MNHEY and SVGEGT. Counted from cysteine to phenylalanine, this CDR3 has 14 amino acids. Here the CDR3 DNA is all that survives: 42 bases in frame from base 1. The junction carries 16 bases between V and J, which are trimmed by 10 bases and 0 bases respectively. This receptor was identified in an elderly man in good health. The V gene is TRBV6-2 or TRBV6-3 and the J gene is TRBJ2-7, with a tentative D gene TRBD2 over 5 matching bases. The source material was blood. The DNA sequence is TGTGCCACCGCGGCTAGCTGGAGCTCCTACGAGCAGTACTTC. This translates into CATAASWSSYEQYF.